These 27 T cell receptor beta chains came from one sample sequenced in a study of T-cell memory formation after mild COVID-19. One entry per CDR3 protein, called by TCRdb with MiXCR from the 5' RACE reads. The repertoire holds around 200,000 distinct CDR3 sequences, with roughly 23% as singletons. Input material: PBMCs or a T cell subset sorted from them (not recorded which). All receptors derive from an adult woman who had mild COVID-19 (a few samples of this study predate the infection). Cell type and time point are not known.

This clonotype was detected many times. CDR3 amino acids: CASSDSSRGDNSPLHF. The DNA of the CDR3 is TGTGCCAGCAGTGACTCTTCGAGAGGAGATAATTCACCCCTCCACTTT. The J gene is TRBJ1-6, the V gene TRBV6-4; no clear D. The germline V gene has CDR1 MRHNA and CDR2 SNTAGT. The CDR3 has 16 amino acids. V was trimmed by 0 bases and J by 5 bases, leaving 11 bases between them.

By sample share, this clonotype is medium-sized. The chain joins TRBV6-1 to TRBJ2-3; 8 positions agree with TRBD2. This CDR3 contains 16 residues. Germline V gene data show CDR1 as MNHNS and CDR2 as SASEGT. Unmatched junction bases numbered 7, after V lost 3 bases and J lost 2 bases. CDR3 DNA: TGTGCCAGCAGTGACCCAGCGGGGGCCTCCACAGATACGCAGTATTTT. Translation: CASSDPAGASTDTQYF.

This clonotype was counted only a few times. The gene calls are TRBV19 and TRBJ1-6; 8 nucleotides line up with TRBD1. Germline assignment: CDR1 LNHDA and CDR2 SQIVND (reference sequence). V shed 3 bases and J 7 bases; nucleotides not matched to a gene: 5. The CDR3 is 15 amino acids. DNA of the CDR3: TGTGCCAGTAGTATCGGGACAGGCCGAAATTCACCCCTCCACTTT. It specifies CASSIGTGRNSPLHF.

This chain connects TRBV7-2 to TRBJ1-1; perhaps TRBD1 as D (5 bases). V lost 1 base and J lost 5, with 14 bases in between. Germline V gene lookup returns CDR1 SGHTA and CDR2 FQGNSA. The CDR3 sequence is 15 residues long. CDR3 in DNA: TGTGCCAGCAGCTTAGTGTCAGGGTCTATGACTGAAGCTTTCTTT. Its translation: CASSLVSGSMTEAFF.

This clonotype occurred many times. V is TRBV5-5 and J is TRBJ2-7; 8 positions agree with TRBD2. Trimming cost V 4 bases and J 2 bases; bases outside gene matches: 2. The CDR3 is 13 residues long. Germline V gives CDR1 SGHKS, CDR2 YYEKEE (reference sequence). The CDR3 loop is CASSRGLAYEQYF. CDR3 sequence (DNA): TGTGCCAGCAGCCGGGGACTAGCCTACGAGCAGTACTTC.

This chain's CDR3 is CATSDLRTSGELNEQFF. The CDR3 nucleotides read TGTGCCACCAGTGATTTAAGGACTAGCGGGGAGCTCAATGAGCAGTTCTTC. The chain employs TRBV24-1 and TRBJ2-1, with TRBD2 matching 12 bases. Germline V CDR1 and CDR2: KGHDR, SFDVKD. The CDR3 has 17 residues. J lost 6 bases, V lost 1 base, and 6 bases had no gene match.

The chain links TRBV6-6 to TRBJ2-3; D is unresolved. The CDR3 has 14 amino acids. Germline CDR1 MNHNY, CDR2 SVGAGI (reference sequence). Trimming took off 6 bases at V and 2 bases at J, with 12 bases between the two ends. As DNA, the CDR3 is TGTGCCAGCAGCCGCTCTGAGTACACAGATACGCAGTATTTT. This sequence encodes CASSRSEYTDTQYF.

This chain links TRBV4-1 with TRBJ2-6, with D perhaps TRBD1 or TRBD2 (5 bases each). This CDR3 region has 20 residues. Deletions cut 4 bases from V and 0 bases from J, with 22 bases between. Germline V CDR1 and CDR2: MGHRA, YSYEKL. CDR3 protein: CASSPIRRGAPSSGANVLTF. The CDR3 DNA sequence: TGCGCCAGCAGCCCCATAAGACGGGGCGCCCCGAGCTCTGGGGCCAACGTCCTGACTTTC.

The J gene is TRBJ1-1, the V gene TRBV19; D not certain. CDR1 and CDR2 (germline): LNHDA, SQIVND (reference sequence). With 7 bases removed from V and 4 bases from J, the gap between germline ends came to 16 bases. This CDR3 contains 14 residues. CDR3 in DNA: TGTGCCAGTATGGAATCGATGCACCCCACTGAAGCTTTCTTT. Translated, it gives CASMESMHPTEAFF.

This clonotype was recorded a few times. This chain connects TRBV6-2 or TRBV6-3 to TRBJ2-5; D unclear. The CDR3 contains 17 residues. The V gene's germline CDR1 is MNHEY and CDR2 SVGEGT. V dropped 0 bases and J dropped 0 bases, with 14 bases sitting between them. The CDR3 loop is CASSYSTSTYDQETQYF. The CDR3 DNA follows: TGTGCCAGCAGTTACTCGACCTCGACATATGACCAAGAGACCCAGTACTTC.

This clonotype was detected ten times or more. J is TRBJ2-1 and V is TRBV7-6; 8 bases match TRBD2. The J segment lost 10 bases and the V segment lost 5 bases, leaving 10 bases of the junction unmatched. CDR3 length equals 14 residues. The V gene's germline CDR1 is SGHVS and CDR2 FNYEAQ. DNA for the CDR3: TGTGCCAGCAGCCTCATAGCGGGAACGCCAGAGCAGTTCTTC. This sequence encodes CASSLIAGTPEQFF.

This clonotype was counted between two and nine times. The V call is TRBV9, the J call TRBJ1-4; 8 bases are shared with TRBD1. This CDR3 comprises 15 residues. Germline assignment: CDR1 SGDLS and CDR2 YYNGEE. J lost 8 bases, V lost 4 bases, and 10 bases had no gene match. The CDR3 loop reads CASSPMTGAGEKLFF. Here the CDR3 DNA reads TGTGCCAGCAGCCCGATGACAGGGGCAGGAGAAAAACTGTTTTTT.

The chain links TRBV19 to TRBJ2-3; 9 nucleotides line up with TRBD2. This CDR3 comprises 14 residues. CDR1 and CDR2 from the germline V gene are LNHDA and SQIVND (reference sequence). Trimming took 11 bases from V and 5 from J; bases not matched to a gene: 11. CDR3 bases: TGTGCCTGGAATCTGGCGGGGGGGCTAGATACGCAGTATTTT. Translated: CAWNLAGGLDTQYF.

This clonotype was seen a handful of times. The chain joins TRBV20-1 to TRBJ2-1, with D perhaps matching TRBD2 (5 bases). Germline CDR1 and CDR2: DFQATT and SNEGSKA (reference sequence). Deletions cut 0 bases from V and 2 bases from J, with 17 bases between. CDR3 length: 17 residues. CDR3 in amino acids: CSARETSAAITYNEQFF. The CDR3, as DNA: TGCAGTGCTAGAGAAACTTCAGCGGCAATTACCTACAATGAGCAGTTCTTC.

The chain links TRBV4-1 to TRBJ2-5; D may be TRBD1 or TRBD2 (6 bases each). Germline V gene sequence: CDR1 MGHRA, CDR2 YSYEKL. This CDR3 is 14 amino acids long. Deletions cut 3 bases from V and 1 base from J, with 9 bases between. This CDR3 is CASSHRGLQETQYF. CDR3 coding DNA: TGCGCCAGCAGCCACCGGGGGCTCCAAGAGACCCAGTACTTC.

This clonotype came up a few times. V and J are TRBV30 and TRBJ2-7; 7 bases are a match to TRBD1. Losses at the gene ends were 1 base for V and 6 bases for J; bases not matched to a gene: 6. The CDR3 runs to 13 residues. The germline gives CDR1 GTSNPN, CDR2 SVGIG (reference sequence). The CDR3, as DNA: TGTGCCTGGAGTGCAGGGACAGCGGCCGAGCAGTACTTC. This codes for CAWSAGTAAEQYF.

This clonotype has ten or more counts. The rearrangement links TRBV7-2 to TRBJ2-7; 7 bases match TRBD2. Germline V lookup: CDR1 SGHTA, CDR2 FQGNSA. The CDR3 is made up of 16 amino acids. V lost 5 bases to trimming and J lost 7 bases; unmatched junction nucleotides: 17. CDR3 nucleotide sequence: TGTGCCAGCAGCCGCAGCGGGGTCCAGCTTCTGCGGGAGCAGTACTTC. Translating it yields CASSRSGVQLLREQYF.

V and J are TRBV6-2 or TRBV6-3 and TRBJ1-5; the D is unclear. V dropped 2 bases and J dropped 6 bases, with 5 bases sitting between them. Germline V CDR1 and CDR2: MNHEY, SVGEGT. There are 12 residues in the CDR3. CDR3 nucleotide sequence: TGTGCCAGCAGTTACGATCCTCAGCCCCAGCATTTT. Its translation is CASSYDPQPQHF.

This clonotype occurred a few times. CDR3 in amino acids: CASSDSASGSTDTQYF. DNA of the CDR3: TGTGCCAGCAGTGACTCGGCTAGCGGGAGCACAGATACGCAGTATTTT. The chain couples TRBV6-4 to TRBJ2-3; 8 bases align to TRBD2. CDR1 and CDR2 from the germline V gene are MRHNA and SNTAGT. With V trimmed by 0 bases and J by 0 bases, 2 bases remained unmatched. The CDR3 runs 16 residues.

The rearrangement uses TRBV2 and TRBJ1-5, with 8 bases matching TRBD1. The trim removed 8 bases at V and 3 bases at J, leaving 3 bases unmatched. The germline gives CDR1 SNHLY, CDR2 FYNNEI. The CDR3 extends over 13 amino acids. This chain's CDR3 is CASGDRTNQPQHF. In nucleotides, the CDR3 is TGTGCCAGCGGGGACAGGACCAATCAGCCCCAGCATTTT.

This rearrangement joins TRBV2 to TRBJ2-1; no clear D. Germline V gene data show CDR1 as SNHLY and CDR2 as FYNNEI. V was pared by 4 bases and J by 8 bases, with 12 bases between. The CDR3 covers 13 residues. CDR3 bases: TGTGCCAGCAGTGTTGAGTATGGCGATGAGCAGTTCTTC. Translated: CASSVEYGDEQFF. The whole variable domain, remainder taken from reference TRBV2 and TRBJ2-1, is EPEVTQTPSHQVTQMGQEVILRCVPISNHLYFYWYRQILGQKVEFLVSFYNNEISEKSEIFDDQFSVERPDGSNFTLKIRSTKLEDSAMYFCASSVEYGDEQFFGPGTRLTVL.

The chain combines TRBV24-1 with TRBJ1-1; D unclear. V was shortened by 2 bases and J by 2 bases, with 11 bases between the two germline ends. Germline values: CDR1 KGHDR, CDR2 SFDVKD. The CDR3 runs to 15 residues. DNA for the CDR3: TGTGCCACCAGTGATTCGGGTGCCTTAAACACTGAAGCTTTCTTT. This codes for CATSDSGALNTEAFF.

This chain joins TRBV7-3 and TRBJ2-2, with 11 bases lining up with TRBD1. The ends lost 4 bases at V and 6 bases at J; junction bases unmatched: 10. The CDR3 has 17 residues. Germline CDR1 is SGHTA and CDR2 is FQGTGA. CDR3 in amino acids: CASSSLTGQGVSGELFF. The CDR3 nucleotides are TGTGCCAGCAGCTCTCTAACGGGACAGGGGGTATCCGGGGAGCTGTTTTTT. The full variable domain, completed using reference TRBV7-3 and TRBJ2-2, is GAGVSQTPSNKVTEKGKYVELRCDPISGHTALYWYRQSLGQGPEFLIYFQGTGAADDSGLPNDRFFAVRPEGSVSTLKIQRTERGDSAVYLCASSSLTGQGVSGELFFGEGSRLTVL.

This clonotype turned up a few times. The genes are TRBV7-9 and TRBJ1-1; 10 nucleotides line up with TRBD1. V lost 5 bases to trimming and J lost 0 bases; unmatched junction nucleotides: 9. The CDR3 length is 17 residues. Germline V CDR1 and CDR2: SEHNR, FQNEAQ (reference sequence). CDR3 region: CASSPEGTGVMNTEAFF. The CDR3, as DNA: TGTGCCAGCAGCCCCGAGGGGACAGGGGTGATGAACACTGAAGCTTTCTTT.

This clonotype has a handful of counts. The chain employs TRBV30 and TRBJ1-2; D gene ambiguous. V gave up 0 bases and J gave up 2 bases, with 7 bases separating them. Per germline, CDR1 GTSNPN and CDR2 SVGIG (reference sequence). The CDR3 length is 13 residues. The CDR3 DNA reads TGTGCCTGGAGTGTGGAAGGGAACTATGGCTACACCTTC. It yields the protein CAWSVEGNYGYTF.

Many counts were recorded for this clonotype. CDR3 amino acids: CASSYSGLAGGNEQFF. Written as DNA, the CDR3 is TGTGCCAGCAGTTACTCCGGGCTAGCGGGAGGCAATGAGCAGTTCTTC. V gene TRBV6-5 combines with J gene TRBJ2-1; 11 bases fit TRBD2. J gave up 6 bases and V 0 bases, and 4 bases lay outside the gene matches. Germline V gene data show CDR1 as MNHEY and CDR2 as SVGAGI. This CDR3 has 16 amino acids.

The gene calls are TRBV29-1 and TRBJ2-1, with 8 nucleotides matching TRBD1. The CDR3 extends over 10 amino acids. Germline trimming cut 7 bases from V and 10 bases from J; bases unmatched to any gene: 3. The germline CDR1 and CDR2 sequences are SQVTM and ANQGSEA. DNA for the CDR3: TGCAGCGGCGGGGACAGGGAGCAGTTCTTC. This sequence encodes CSGGDREQFF.